These T cell receptor beta chains were read from a single sample in a study of T cell responses to AZD1222 COVID-19 vaccine. Sequencing was performed with immunoSEQ multiplex PCR; in TCRdb, only in-frame clones are kept and a portion is missing. The sample lists under 200,000 clones; roughly 92% were seen once. Material: peripheral blood, obtained on day 0 of AZD1222 vaccination. The origin of the receptors is an adult in good health. CDR3s include the opening cysteine and the closing phenylalanine or tryptophan. Fields, in order: clone size, J gene, D gene, V gene, CDR3 protein, CDR3 DNA. A D gene is named only where the DNA matches it firmly. Rows may omit the clone size; those that give it use once, few, many or a size class.

>.|TRBJ2-7|TRBD1|TRBV6-4
CASSRGQALRKQYF
TGTGCCAGCAGCAGGGGACAGGCCCTCCGAAAGCAGTACTTC
>.|TRBJ2-5|.|TRBV7-3
CASSFASDSGTQYF
TGTGCCAGCAGCTTCGCCTCGGATTCCGGGACCCAGTACTTC
>once|TRBJ1-4|.|TRBV15
CATSSEWGEKLFF
TGTGCCACCAGCAGCGAGTGGGGAGAAAAACTGTTTTTT
>.|TRBJ2-5|.|TRBV18
CASSPPSPQETQYF
TGTGCCAGCTCACCACCCTCGCCGCAAGAGACCCAGTACTTC
>.|TRBJ2-3|TRBD2|TRBV5-1
CASRREGHGTDTQYF
TGCGCCAGCAGGCGGGAGGGTCATGGCACAGATACGCAGTATTTT
>.|TRBJ2-7|.|TRBV12-3/TRBV12-4
CASSARDEQYF
TGTGCCAGCAGTGCCAGGGACGAGCAGTACTTC
>.|TRBJ2-2|.|TRBV18
CASSPSGFTGELFF
TGTGCCAGCTCACCGTCAGGATTCACCGGGGAGCTGTTTTTT
>.|TRBJ1-2|.|TRBV18
CASSPSDGSRANYGYTF
TGTGCCAGCTCACCTTCCGACGGCTCGAGGGCTAACTATGGCTACACCTTC
>.|TRBJ2-2|TRBD1|TRBV5-4
CASSPGQGSGTGELFF
TGTGCCAGCAGCCCGGGACAGGGGTCTGGCACCGGGGAGCTGTTTTTT
>.|TRBJ2-1|.|TRBV11-3
CASSLGGDYNEQFF
TGTGCCAGCAGCTTGGGCGGGGACTACAATGAGCAGTTCTTC
>.|TRBJ1-1|.|TRBV5-1
CASSLTPTANTEAFF
TGCGCCAGCAGTTTGACGCCCACGGCGAACACTGAAGCTTTCTTT
>.|TRBJ1-1|TRBD1|TRBV5-1
CASSWDRGQGTEAFF
TGCGCCAGCAGCTGGGACAGGGGGCAGGGGACTGAAGCTTTCTTT
>.|TRBJ1-1|.|TRBV27
CASSPLLGYKTNTEAFF
TGTGCCAGCAGTCCATTATTGGGGTATAAGACGAACACTGAAGCTTTCTTT
>.|TRBJ1-6|.|TRBV6-5
CASSYAGMANSPLHF
TGTGCCAGCAGTTATGCTGGTATGGCAAATTCACCCCTCCACTTT
>.|TRBJ1-2|.|TRBV10-3
CAISEPGRGDYGYTF
TGTGCCATCAGTGAGCCCGGCAGGGGAGACTATGGCTACACCTTC
>.|TRBJ1-1|.|TRBV6-5
CASSYEGLAEAFF
TGTGCCAGCAGTTACGAGGGGCTGGCTGAAGCTTTCTTT
>.|TRBJ2-3|.|TRBV10-1
CASSGPGVKNTDTQYF
TGCGCCAGCAGTGGTCCGGGAGTAAAAAATACAGATACGCAGTATTTT
>.|TRBJ1-4|.|TRBV7-6
CASSSTKDPTNEKLFF
TGTGCCAGCAGCTCGACGAAGGATCCAACTAATGAAAAACTGTTTTTT
>once|TRBJ2-1|.|TRBV7-2
CASSRDVVLGQFF
TGTGCCAGCAGCCGGGACGTTGTCCTAGGGCAGTTCTTC
>.|TRBJ1-4|TRBD1|TRBV19
CASSTSSGTGNEKLFF
TGTGCCAGTAGTACCTCATCCGGGACAGGGAATGAAAAACTGTTTTTT
>.|TRBJ2-3|.|TRBV7-9
CASSLDTVRRTDTQYF
TGTGCCAGCAGCTTAGACACCGTGCGTAGGACAGATACGCAGTATTTT
>.|TRBJ1-2|.|TRBV9
CASTKLRDGSYYGYTF
TGTGCCAGCACCAAACTCCGGGACGGATCCTACTATGGCTACACCTTC
>.|TRBJ2-7|TRBD2|TRBV2
CASSGNLRTSGRGWVGYEQYF
TGTGCCAGCAGTGGTAACCTCCGGACTAGCGGGAGGGGATGGGTCGGCTACGAGCAGTACTTC
>.|TRBJ2-5|.|TRBV4-1
CASSHTSRKVETQYF
TGCGCCAGCAGCCATACCTCGAGGAAGGTGGAGACCCAGTACTTC
>.|TRBJ2-5|.|TRBV19
CASSPRTGTETQYF
TGTGCCAGTAGTCCCCGCACGGGCACAGAGACCCAGTACTTC
>once|TRBJ1-2|TRBD1|TRBV7-2
CASSYRGTGGNYGYTF
TGTGCCAGCAGCTATAGGGGGACAGGGGGTAACTATGGCTACACCTTC
>.|TRBJ2-5|TRBD2|TRBV19
CASRLAGGRQETQYF
TGTGCCAGTAGACTAGCGGGGGGGCGCCAAGAGACCCAGTACTTC
>.|TRBJ1-1|TRBD1|TRBV3-1/TRBV3-2
CASSPWTGAPEAFF
TGTGCCAGCAGCCCATGGACAGGGGCCCCTGAAGCTTTCTTT
>.|TRBJ1-6|.|TRBV7-2
CASSPPSGIYNSPLHF
TGTGCCAGCAGCCCCCCCAGTGGGATATATAATTCACCCCTCCACTTT
>.|TRBJ2-1|.|TRBV6-4
CASSDSTSGRWGNEQFF
TGTGCCAGCAGTGACTCGACGAGTGGGAGGTGGGGCAATGAGCAGTTCTTC
>.|TRBJ1-3|.|TRBV5-1
CASSPDGNTIYF
TGCGCCAGCAGCCCAGACGGAAACACCATATATTTT
>.|TRBJ2-4|TRBD2|TRBV3-1/TRBV3-2
CASSTRLGGRDIQYF
TGTGCCAGCAGCACCCGACTAGGCGGGAGGGACATTCAGTACTTC